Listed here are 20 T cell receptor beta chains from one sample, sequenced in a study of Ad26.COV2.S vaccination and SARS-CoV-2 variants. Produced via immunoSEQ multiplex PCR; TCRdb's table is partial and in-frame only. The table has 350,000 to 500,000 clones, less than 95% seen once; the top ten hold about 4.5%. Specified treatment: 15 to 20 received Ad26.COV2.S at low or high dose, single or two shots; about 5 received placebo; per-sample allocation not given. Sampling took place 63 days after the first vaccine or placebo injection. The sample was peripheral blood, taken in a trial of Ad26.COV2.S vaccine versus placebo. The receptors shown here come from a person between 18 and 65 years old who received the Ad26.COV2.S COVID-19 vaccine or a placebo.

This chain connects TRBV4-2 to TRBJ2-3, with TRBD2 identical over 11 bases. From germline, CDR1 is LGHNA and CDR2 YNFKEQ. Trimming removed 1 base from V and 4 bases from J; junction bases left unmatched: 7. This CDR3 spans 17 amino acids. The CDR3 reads CASSQVGTSGSPDTQYF. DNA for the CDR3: TGTGCCAGCAGCCAAGTTGGCACTAGCGGGAGCCCAGATACGCAGTATTTT.

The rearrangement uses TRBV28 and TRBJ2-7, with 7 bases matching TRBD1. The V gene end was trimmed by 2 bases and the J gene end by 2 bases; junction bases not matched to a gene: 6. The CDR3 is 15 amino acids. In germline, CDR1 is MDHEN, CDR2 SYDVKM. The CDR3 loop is CASSLEQGRAYEQYF. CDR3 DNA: TGTGCCAGCAGTTTAGAACAGGGGAGAGCCTACGAGCAGTACTTC.

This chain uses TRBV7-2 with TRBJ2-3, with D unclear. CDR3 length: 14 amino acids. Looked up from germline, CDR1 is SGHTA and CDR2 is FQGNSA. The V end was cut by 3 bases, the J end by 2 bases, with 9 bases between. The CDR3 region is CASSLLQTTDTQYF. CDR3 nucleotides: TGTGCCAGCAGCTTGCTACAGACCACAGATACGCAGTATTTT.

The CDR3 sequence is CASSQGGRYPGANVLTF. CDR3 nucleotide sequence: TGTGCCAGCAGCCAAGGGGGGCGGTACCCTGGGGCCAACGTCCTGACTTTC. The genes are TRBV14 and TRBJ2-6; TRBD1 is a possible D gene (6 bases). The germline V gene encodes CDR1 SGHDN and CDR2 FVKESK. The V end lost 1 base, the J end lost 2 bases, and 12 bases lay between the germline ends. CDR3 length: 17 amino acids.

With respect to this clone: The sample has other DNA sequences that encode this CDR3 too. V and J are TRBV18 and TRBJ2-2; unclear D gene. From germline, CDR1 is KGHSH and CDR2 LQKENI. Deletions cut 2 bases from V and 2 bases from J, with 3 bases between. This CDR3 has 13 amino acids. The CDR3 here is CASSPLNTGELFF. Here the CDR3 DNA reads TGTGCCAGCTCACCATTAAACACCGGGGAGCTGTTTTTT. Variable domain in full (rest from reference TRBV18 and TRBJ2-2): NAGVMQNPRHLVRRRGQEARLRCSPMKGHSHVYWYRQLPEEGLKFMVYLQKENIIDESGMPKERFSAEFPKEGPSILRIQQVVRGDSAAYFCASSPLNTGELFFGEGSRLTVL.

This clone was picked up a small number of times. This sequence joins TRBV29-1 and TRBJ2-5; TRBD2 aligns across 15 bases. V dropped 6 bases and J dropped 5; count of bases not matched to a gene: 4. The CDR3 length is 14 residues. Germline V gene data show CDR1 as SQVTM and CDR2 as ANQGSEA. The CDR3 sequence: CSVGTSGRLETQYF. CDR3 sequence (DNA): TGCAGCGTGGGGACTAGCGGGAGGCTGGAGACCCAGTACTTC.

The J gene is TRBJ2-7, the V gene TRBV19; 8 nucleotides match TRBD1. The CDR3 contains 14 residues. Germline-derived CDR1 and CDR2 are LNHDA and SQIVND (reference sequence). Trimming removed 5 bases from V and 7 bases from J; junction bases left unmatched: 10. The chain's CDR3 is CASSLGQGRREQYF. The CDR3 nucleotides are TGTGCCAGTAGTTTAGGACAGGGCCGGAGAGAGCAGTACTTC.

CDR3 DNA sequence: TGTGCCAGCAGCTTGGCCGTTCTAGCGGGTGCCCCCGCCGGGGAGCTGTTTTTT. It is translated as CASSLAVLAGAPAGELFF. V usage is TRBV5-5 and J usage is TRBJ2-2; 8 bases align to TRBD2. J lost 6 bases, V lost 0 bases, and 13 bases had no gene match. The CDR3 runs 18 residues. CDR1 and CDR2 (germline): SGHKS, YYEKEE (reference sequence).

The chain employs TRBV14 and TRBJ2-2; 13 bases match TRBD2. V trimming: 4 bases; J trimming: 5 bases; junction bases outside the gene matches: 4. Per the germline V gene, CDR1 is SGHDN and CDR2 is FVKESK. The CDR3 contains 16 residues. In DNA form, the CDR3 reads TGTGCCAGCAGCCGGACTAGCGGGAGAAGTACCGGGGAGCTGTTTTTT. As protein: CASSRTSGRSTGELFF.

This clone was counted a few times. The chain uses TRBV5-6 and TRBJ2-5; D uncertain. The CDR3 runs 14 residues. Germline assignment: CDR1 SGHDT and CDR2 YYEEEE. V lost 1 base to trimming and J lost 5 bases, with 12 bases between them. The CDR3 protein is CASSLRSRWETQYF. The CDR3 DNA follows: TGTGCCAGCAGCTTGCGCTCTAGGTGGGAGACCCAGTACTTC.

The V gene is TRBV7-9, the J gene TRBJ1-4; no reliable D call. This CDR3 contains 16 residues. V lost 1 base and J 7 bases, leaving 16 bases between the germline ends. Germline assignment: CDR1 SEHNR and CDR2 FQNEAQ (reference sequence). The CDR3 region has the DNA TGTGCCAGCAGCTTAGGTTTGGAGGGTGGCGGTGAAAAACTGTTTTTT. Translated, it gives CASSLGLEGGGEKLFF.

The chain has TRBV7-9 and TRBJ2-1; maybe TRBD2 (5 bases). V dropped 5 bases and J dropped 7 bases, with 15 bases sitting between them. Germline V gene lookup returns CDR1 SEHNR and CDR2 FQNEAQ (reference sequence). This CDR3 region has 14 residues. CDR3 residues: CASSPGLASNEQFF. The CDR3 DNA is TGTGCCAGCAGCCCCGGGCTAGCTTCAAATGAGCAGTTCTTC. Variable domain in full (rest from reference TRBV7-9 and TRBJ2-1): DTGVSQNPRHKITKRGQNVTFRCDPISEHNRLYWYRQTLGQGPEFLTYFQNEAQLEKSRLLSDRFSAERPKGSFSTLEIQRTEQGDSAMYLCASSPGLASNEQFFGPGTRLTVL.

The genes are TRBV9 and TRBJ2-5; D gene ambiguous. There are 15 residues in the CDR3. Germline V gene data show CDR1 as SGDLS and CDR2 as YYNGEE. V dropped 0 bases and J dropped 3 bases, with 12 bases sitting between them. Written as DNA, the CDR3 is TGTGCCAGCAGCGTAGTCGGCGGCTCCAAAGAGACCCAGTACTTC. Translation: CASSVVGGSKETQYF.

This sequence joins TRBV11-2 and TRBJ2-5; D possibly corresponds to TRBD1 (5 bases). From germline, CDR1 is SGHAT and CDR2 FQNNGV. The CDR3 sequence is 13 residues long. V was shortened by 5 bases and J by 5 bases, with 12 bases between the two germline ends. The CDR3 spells CASSRFAGETQYF. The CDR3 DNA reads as TGTGCCAGCAGCCGATTCGCAGGGGAGACCCAGTACTTC.

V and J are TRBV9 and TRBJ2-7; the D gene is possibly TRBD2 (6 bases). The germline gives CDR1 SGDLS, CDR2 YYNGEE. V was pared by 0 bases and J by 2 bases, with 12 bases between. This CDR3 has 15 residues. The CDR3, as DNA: TGTGCCAGCAGCGTAGGGCCTAGCGCAACCTACGAGCAGTACTTC. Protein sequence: CASSVGPSATYEQYF.

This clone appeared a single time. The CDR3 DNA is TGTGCCAGCAGCTTGGGTGCGGGGTATCTGGAGACCCAGTACTTC. This translates into CASSLGAGYLETQYF. The V gene is TRBV5-4, the J gene TRBJ2-5; TRBD2 might be the D (6 bases). V was trimmed by 0 bases and J by 5 bases, leaving 14 bases between them. CDR1 and CDR2 from the germline V gene are SGHNT and YYREEE (reference sequence). The CDR3 sequence is 15 residues long.

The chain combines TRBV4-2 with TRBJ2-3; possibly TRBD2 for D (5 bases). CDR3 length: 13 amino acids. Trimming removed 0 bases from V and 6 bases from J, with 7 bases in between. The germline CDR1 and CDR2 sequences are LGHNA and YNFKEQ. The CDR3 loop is CASSQDSGDTQYF. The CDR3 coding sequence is TGTGCCAGCAGCCAAGATTCGGGGGATACGCAGTATTTT.

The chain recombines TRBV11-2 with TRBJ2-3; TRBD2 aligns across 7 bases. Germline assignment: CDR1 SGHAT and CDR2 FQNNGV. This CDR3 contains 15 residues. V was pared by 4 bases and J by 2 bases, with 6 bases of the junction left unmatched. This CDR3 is CASSYPLANTDTQYF. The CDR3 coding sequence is TGTGCCAGCAGCTACCCACTAGCGAACACAGATACGCAGTATTTT.

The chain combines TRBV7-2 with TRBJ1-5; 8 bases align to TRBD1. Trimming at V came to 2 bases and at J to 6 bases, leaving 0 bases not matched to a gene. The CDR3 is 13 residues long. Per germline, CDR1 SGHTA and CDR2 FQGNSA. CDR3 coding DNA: TGTGCCAGCAGCTTAACAGGGGGTCAGCCCCAGCATTTT. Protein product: CASSLTGGQPQHF.

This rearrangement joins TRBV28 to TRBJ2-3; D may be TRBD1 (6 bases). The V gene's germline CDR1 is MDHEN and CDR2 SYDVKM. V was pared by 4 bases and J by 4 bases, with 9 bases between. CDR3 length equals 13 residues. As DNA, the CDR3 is TGTGCCAGCAGTTCCACAGGGTCAGATACGCAGTATTTT. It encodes CASSSTGSDTQYF.